This TCR beta chain is from a study of T-cell reconstitution after alpha-beta-depleted transplantation in children. The library targeted TCRbeta and was prepared with unique molecular identifiers. TCRdb re-called the PCR reads through MiXCR, storing one row per CDR3 protein. The table records roughly 300,000 distinct CDR3 sequences, about 10% of them present only once. The TCR sequence derives from a human donor who donated a stem cell graft to a child with SCID. The sequencing here drew on PBMCs from the stem cell graft donor, taken from the stem cell graft.

The CDR3 DNA reads as TGTGCCAGCCGCACAGGGTTGGCTGAAGCTTTCTTT. Translating gives CASRTGLAEAFF. V is TRBV28 and J is TRBJ1-1, with D maybe TRBD1 (6 bases). CDR3 length equals 12 residues. From germline, CDR1 is MDHEN and CDR2 SYDVKM. V lost 8 bases, J lost 6 bases, and 13 bases lay in between.